Described below is a single T cell receptor (beta chain) sequence and its context. This record belongs to a study of blood T cell repertoires in COVID-19. On the study more broadly: Samples representing acute and convalescent COVID-19 were sourced from the United States, Italy and Spain.

V was pared by 6 bases and J by 4 bases, with 9 bases between. The CDR3 covers 13 residues. The germline V gene encodes CDR1 SEHNR and CDR2 FQNEAQ (reference sequence). Authors' processing steps: Estimation of nucleated cell counts was performed using reference gene primer amplification. The repertoire was sequenced with immunoSEQ multiplex PCR; TCRdb's copy has only in-frame clones and lacks some. That table supplies the V and J calls and clone size; D and trimming were determined from the DNA. The sample yields around 250,000 clones, 80% to 90% seen once. The TCR was taken from a woman aged 40 to 50 who had recovered from COVID-19. The chain carries TRBV7-9 and TRBJ1-4; D is uncertain. The material sequenced was peripheral blood. CDR3 bases: TGTGCCAGCAGTGGGAGGCTTAATGAAAAACTGTTTTTT. This encodes CASSGRLNEKLFF.